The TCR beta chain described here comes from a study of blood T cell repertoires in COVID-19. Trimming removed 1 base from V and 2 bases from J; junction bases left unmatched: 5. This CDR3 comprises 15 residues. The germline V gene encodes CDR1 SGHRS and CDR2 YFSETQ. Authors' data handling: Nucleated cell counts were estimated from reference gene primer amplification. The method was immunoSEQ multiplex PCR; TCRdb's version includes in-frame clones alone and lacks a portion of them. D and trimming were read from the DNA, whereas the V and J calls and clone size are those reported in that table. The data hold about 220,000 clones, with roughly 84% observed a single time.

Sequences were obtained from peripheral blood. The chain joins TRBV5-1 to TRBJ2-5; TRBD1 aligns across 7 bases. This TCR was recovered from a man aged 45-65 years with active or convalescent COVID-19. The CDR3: CASSLRAGGQETQYF. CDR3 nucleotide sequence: TGCGCCAGCAGCTTGCGGGCAGGGGGTCAAGAGACCCAGTACTTC. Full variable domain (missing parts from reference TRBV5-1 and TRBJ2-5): KAGVTQTPRYLIKTRGQQVTLSCSPISGHRSVSWYQQTPGQGLQFLFEYFSETQRNKGNFPGRFSGRQFSNSRSEMNVSTLELGDSALYLCASSLRAGGQETQYFGPGTRLLVL.